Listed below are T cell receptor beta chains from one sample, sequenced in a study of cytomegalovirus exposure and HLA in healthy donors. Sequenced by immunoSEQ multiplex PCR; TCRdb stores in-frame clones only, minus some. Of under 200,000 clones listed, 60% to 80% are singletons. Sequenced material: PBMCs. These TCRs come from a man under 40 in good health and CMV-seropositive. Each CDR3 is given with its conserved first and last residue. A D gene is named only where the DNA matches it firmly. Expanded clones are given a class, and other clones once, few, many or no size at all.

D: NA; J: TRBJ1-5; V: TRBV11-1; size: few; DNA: TGTGCCAGCAGCTTCTTGGTACAGAGCAATCAGCCCCAGCATTTT; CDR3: CASSFLVQSNQPQHF
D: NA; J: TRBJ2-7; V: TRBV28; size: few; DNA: TGTGCCAGCAGCAACGGCCGGGACTCCTCCTACGAGCAGTACTTC; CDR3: CASSNGRDSSYEQYF
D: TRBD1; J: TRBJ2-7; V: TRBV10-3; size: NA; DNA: TGTGCCATCAAGAACGGGACAGGATTCGAGCAGTACTTC; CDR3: CAIKNGTGFEQYF
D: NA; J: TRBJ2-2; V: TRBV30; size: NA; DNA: TGTGCCTGGAGTTCCGACACACCGAACACCGGGGAGCTGTTTTTT; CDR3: CAWSSDTPNTGELFF
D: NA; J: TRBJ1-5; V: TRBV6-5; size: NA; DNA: TGTGCCAGCAGTTCGGGAGGGGGGGGTCAGCCCCAGCATTTT; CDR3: CASSSGGGGQPQHF
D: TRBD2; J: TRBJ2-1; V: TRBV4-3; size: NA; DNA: TGCGCCAGCAGCCAGGAGACTAGCGGGTACAATGAGCAGTTCTTC; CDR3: CASSQETSGYNEQFF
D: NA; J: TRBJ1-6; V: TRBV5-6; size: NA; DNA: TGTGCCAGCAGCCTGCGGGGCCCCTCGTGGAATTCACCCCTCCACTTT; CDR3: CASSLRGPSWNSPLHF
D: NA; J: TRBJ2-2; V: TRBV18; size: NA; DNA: TGTGCCAGCTCACCAGCGGCGGCCGGGGAGCTGTTTTTT; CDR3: CASSPAAAGELFF
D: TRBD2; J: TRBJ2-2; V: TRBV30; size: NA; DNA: TGTGCCTGGGGATTAAGTTTAGCGGGGTATAGCACCGGGGAGCTGTTTTTT; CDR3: CAWGLSLAGYSTGELFF
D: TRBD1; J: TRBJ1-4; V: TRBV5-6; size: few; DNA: TGTGCCAGCAGCGCATCCGGGACAGGGGGTGAAAAACTGTTTTTT; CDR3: CASSASGTGGEKLFF
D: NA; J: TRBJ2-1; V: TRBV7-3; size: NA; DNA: TGTGCCAGCAGCCCAACAGGGCGCTCCTACAATGAGCAGTTCTTC; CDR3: CASSPTGRSYNEQFF
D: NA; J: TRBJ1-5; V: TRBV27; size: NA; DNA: TGTGCCAGCAGTTTAAGGGGGACGCAGCCCCAGCATTTT; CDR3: CASSLRGTQPQHF
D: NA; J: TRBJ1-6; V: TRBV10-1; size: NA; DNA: TGCGCCAGCATCCCGGGAAGCTCCTATAATTCACCCCTCCACTTT; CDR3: CASIPGSSYNSPLHF
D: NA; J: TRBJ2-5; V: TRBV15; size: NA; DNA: TGTGCCACCAGCAGAGAGACCACAGGGCTGGAGACCCAGTACTTC; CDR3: CATSRETTGLETQYF
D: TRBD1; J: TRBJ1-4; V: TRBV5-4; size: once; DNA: TGTGCCAGCAGCTTTACAGGGGACTCAACTAATGAAAAACTGTTTTTT; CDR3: CASSFTGDSTNEKLFF
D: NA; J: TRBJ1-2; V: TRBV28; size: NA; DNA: TGTGCCAGCAGTTTACGGGAGACCTACATACCTAGCATTGGCTACACCTTC; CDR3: CASSLRETYIPSIGYTF
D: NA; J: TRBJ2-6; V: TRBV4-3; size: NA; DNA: TGCGCCAGCAGCCAAGACCAGGGGAGACACAACGTCCTGACTTTC; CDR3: CASSQDQGRHNVLTF
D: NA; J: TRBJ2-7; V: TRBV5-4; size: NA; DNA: TGTGCCAGCAGCCCGGAGGTCGGCGGGTACGAGCAGTACTTC; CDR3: CASSPEVGGYEQYF
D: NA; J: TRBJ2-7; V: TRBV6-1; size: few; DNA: TGTGCCAGCAGTCTTCTACTGGACGGGGCCTACGAGCAGTACTTC; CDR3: CASSLLLDGAYEQYF
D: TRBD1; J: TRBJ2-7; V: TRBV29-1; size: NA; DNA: TGCAGCGTGGGACAGTCGGGCGAGCAGTACTTC; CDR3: CSVGQSGEQYF
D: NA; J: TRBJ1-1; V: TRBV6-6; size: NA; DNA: TGTGCCAGCAGTTACCCACAGGGCGCGAACACTGAAGCTTTCTTT; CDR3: CASSYPQGANTEAFF
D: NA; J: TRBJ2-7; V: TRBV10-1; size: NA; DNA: TGCGCCAGCAGTGAGGAGGCAGGGTATACCGAGCAGTACTTC; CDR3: CASSEEAGYTEQYF
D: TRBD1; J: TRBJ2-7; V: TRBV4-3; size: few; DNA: TGCGCCAGCAGCCAAGGGACAGGGGACCTCTCCTACGAGCAGTACTTC; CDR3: CASSQGTGDLSYEQYF
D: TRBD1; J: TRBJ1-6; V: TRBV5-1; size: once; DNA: TGCGCCAGCGGGGACAGGGGTGATTCACCCCTCCACTTT; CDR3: CASGDRGDSPLHF
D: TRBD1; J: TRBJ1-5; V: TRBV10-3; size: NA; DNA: TGTGCCACCGGAGGCGTACAGGGGGGTGACCAGCCCCAGCATTTT; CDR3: CATGGVQGGDQPQHF
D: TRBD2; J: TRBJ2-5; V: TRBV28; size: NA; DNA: TGTGCCAGCAGTTTATTTCCGGGACTAGCGGGGGGAGCAGAGACCCAGTACTTC; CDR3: CASSLFPGLAGGAETQYF
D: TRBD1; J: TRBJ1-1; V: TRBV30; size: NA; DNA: TGTGCCTGGAGTGGGACAGGGGGAAACTTCAAAGCTTTCTTT; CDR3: CAWSGTGGNFKAFF
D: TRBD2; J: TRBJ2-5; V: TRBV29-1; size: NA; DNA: TGCAGCGTTGAAGAGGCCCAAGCGGGGGGGCGTGAGACCCAGTACTTC; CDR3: CSVEEAQAGGRETQYF
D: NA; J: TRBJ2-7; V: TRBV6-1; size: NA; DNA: TGTGCCAGCAGATTAACAGGGACCTCAGCCTACGAGCAGTACTTC; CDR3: CASRLTGTSAYEQYF
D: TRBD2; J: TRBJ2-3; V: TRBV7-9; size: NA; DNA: TGTGCCAGCAGTCCCCTAGCGGGGGGGCGATATACGCAGTATTTT; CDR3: CASSPLAGGRYTQYF
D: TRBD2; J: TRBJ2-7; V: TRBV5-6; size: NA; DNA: TGTGCCAGCAGCTTGGCCGAGCGGGGGACCTCCTACGAGCAGTACTTC; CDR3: CASSLAERGTSYEQYF
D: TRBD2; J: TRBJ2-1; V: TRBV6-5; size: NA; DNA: TGTGCCAGCAGCCTCGATAGCGGGGGCCTGGGGGAGCAGTTCTTC; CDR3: CASSLDSGGLGEQFF
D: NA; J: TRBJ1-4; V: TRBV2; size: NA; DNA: TGTGCCAGCAGGGGAGCGCTTCTATCTGAAAAACTGTTTTTT; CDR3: CASRGALLSEKLFF
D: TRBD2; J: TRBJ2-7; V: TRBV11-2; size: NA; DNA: TGTGCCAGCAGCGGACTAGTCTCCGAGCAGTACTTC; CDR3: CASSGLVSEQYF
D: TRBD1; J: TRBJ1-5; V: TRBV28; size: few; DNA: TGTGCCAGCAGTTGGACAGGGGGCAGGGGCAATCAGCCCCAGCATTTT; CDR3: CASSWTGGRGNQPQHF
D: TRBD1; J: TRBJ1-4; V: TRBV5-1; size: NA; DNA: TGCGCCAGCAGCTTTAGGACAGGCGAAAAACTGTTTTTT; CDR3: CASSFRTGEKLFF
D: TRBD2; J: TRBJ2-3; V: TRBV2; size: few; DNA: TGTGCCAGCAGTGGGGGCGGGGGGGCCCAAGATACGCAGTATTTT; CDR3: CASSGGGGAQDTQYF
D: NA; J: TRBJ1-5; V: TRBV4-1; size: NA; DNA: TGCGCCAGCAGCCAAGTGGGTGGAGATCAGCCCCAGCATTTT; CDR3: CASSQVGGDQPQHF
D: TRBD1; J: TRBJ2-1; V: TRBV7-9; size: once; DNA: TGTGCCAGCAGACTCGGACAGGGTTCCTACAATGAGCAGTTCTTC; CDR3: CASRLGQGSYNEQFF
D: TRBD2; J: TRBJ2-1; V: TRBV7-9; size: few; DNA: TGTGCCAGCAGCACTGGACTAGCGGGGAACAATGAGCAGTTCTTC; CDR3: CASSTGLAGNNEQFF
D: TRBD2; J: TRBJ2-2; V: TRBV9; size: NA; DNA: TGTGCCAGCAGCGTTCTCAGCGGGGCTAACGGGGAGCTGTTTTTT; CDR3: CASSVLSGANGELFF
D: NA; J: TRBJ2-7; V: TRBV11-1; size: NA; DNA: TGTGCCAGCAGCCGCGAACCGCACGAGCAGTACTTC; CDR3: CASSREPHEQYF
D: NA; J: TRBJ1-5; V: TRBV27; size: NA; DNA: TGTGCCAGCAGTTTATTCGCGGGTAGCAATCAGCCCCAGCATTTT; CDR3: CASSLFAGSNQPQHF
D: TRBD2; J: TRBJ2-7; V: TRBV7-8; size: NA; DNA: TGTGCCAGCAGCTTAGCACTAGCGGGGGACTCCTACGAGCAGTACTTC; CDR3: CASSLALAGDSYEQYF
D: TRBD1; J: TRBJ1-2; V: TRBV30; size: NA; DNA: TGTGCCTGGAGTATCTACCCCGGACAGGGGAACTATGGCTACACCTTC; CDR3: CAWSIYPGQGNYGYTF
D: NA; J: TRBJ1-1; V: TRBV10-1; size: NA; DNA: TGCGCCAGCACGGCCGGCGGCGGGGTGGATGAAGCTTTCTTT; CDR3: CASTAGGGVDEAFF
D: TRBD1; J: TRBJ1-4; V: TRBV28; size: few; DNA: TGTGCCAGCAGTTCGAATTCAGGGGGGAAACTGTTTTTT; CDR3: CASSSNSGGKLFF
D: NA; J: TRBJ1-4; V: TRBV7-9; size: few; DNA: TGTGCCAGCAGCCGACTGACAACTAATGAAAAACTGTTTTTT; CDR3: CASSRLTTNEKLFF
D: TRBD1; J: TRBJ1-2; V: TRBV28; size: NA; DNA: TGTGCCGGACAAACAGGGGGCAGCTATGGCTACACCTTC; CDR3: CAGQTGGSYGYTF
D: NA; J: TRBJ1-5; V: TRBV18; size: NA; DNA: TGTGCCAGCTCACCAAATGAAGCGGGCAATCAGCCCCAGCATTTT; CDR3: CASSPNEAGNQPQHF
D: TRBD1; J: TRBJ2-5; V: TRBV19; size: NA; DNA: TGTGCCAGTAGTTTCACCTATGACAGGGGGCTGGGGGAGCAGTACTTC; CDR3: CASSFTYDRGLGEQYF
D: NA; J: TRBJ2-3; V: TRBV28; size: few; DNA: TGTGCCAGCACCCGGAGGGACACAGATACGCAGTATTTT; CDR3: CASTRRDTDTQYF
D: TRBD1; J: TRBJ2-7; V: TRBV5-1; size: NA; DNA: TGCGCCAGCAGCCTCTGGACAGGGCACACCTACGAGCAGTACTTC; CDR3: CASSLWTGHTYEQYF
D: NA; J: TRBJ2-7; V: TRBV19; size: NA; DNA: TGTGCCAGTACTCCATTCGGTTCCTACGAGCAGTACTTC; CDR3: CASTPFGSYEQYF